The clone carrying this T cell receptor beta chain has a single count. The antigen is undetermined. TCRdb's copy holds only in-frame clones and misses some; the assay was immunoSEQ multiplex PCR. The table records some 150,000 clones, 89% of them present only once. The data are from a study of cytomegalovirus exposure and HLA in healthy donors. Study overall: The same platform as the approximately 660 first-cohort repertoires was used for the 120 validation repertoires, a later analysis reported. Study observations and caveats: It was reported that the classifier diagnosed cytomegalovirus status with high specificity and sensitivity in both the original and validation cohorts.

Looked up from germline, CDR1 is MNHNS and CDR2 is SASEGT. V lost 5 bases and J 14 bases, leaving 21 bases between the germline ends. The CDR3 spans 14 residues. The source of this sequence is a woman aged 18-29 years in good health and CMV-seropositive. Sample: PBMCs. V and J are TRBV6-1 and TRBJ1-4; D is undetermined. The CDR3 is CASSKLQRRDILFF. The CDR3 DNA is TGTGCCAGCAGTAAATTACAGAGGCGGGATATTCTGTTTTTT.